A single sample is the source of the 32 T cell receptor beta chains below, sequenced in a study of blood T cell repertoires in COVID-19. Repertoires were generated with immunoSEQ multiplex PCR, while TCRdb's copy carries only in-frame clones and drops some. Counted here are under 130,000 clones, nearly 90% occurring once; the ten biggest clones make up around 3.1%. The sequencing input was peripheral blood. The receptors come from a man in his fifties or sixties in a cohort sampled during active COVID-19.

This clone occurred once. This chain connects TRBV11-3 to TRBJ2-3; D is unclear. With 5 bases removed from V and 0 bases from J, the gap between germline ends came to 6 bases. There are 13 residues in the CDR3. Germline lookup yields CDR1 SGHNT and CDR2 YENEEA. The CDR3 reads CASSVESTDTQYF. The CDR3 DNA reads TGTGCCAGCAGCGTCGAGAGCACAGATACGCAGTATTTT.

This clone was recorded a few times. CDR3 amino acids: CAILPGTGTGYTF. DNA for the CDR3: TGTGCCATCTTGCCCGGGACAGGGACGGGTTACACCTTC. This sequence joins TRBV10-3 and TRBJ1-2; 9 bases match TRBD1. CDR3 length: 13 amino acids. CDR1 ENHRY and CDR2 SYGVKD come from the germline V gene. Unmatched junction bases numbered 12, after V lost 8 bases and J lost 11 bases.

The chain recombines TRBV11-2 with TRBJ2-7, with unresolved D. Trimming pared 4 bases from V and 4 bases from J, leaving 14 bases between. The CDR3 has 14 residues. CDR1 is SGHAT, CDR2 FQNNGV, per germline. The DNA for the CDR3 is TGTGCCAGCAGCTCAGCCCCCCGGGTGTACGAGCAGTACGTC. It translates to CASSSAPRVYEQYV.

The chain combines TRBV7-6 with TRBJ2-2; D is perhaps TRBD2 (6 bases). CDR1 is SGHVS, CDR2 FNYEAQ, per germline. The CDR3 is 16 residues long. V was clipped by 3 bases and J by 1 base, with 12 bases between them. In nucleotides, the CDR3 is TGTGCCAGCAGCTTGCAAGGGACTCAGAACACCGGGGAGCTGTTTTTT. Its translation is CASSLQGTQNTGELFF.

The CDR3, as DNA: TGCGCCAGCAGCTTCAGGGGTCCCAACACCGGGGAGCTGTTTTTT. It is translated as CASSFRGPNTGELFF. The V call is TRBV5-1, the J call TRBJ2-2; maybe TRBD1 (6 bases). The CDR3 runs 15 residues. V was pared by 2 bases and J by 2 bases, with 10 bases between. Germline V CDR1 and CDR2: SGHRS, YFSETQ.

This rearrangement joins TRBV6-5 to TRBJ2-3, with D unresolved. Trimming shortened V by 4 bases and J by 2 bases, and 13 bases separated the two germline ends. Germline CDR1 is MNHEY and CDR2 is SVGAGI. The length of the CDR3 is 15 residues. The CDR3 here is CASSCEGSNTDTQYF. CDR3 sequence (DNA): TGTGCCAGCAGTTGCGAAGGTAGCAACACAGATACGCAGTATTTT.

The chain uses TRBV7-3 and TRBJ2-5, with D maybe TRBD2 (6 bases). Germline loops: CDR1 SGHTA, CDR2 FQGTGA. This CDR3 has 16 residues. Trimming cost V 4 bases and J 9 bases, with 24 bases left between them. This CDR3 reads CASSSQPTSSTGSQYF. The CDR3 nucleotides are TGTGCCAGCAGCTCCCAACCAACTAGCTCGACCGGGTCCCAGTACTTC.

The V and J genes are TRBV6-5 and TRBJ1-1, with D perhaps TRBD1 (6 bases). V lost 4 bases and J 6 bases, leaving 18 bases between the germline ends. CDR3 size: 15 residues. CDR1 is MNHEY, CDR2 SVGAGI, per germline. The CDR3 bases are TGTGCCAGCAGTTCAGGGGCCAGCGGTAGGGCTGAAGCTTTCTTT. Encoded protein: CASSSGASGRAEAFF.

The genes are TRBV19 and TRBJ1-1; D perhaps matches TRBD1 (5 bases). Germline V gene data show CDR1 as LNHDA and CDR2 as SQIVND (reference sequence). The CDR3 length is 14 residues. Deletions cut 7 bases from V and 5 bases from J, with 17 bases between. The CDR3, as DNA: TGTGCCAGTACCCCACCTCAGGGTAAGACTGAAGCTTTCTTT. This encodes CASTPPQGKTEAFF.

The chain combines TRBV10-3 with TRBJ2-1; 11 bases align to TRBD2. CDR3 length: 14 amino acids. The germline CDR1 and CDR2 sequences are ENHRY and SYGVKD. Losses at the gene ends were 3 bases for V and 5 bases for J; bases not matched to a gene: 0. The CDR3 is CAISDSGGDNEQFF. CDR3 in DNA: TGTGCCATCAGTGATAGCGGGGGGGACAATGAGCAGTTCTTC.

The V call is TRBV7-3, the J call TRBJ2-1, with 8 bases lining up with TRBD2. The CDR3 is 17 residues long. Trimming removed 0 bases from V and 5 bases from J; junction bases left unmatched: 9. Germline values: CDR1 SGHTA, CDR2 FQGTGA. CDR3 loop: CASSLTSRGAQNNEQFF. The DNA of the CDR3 is TGTGCCAGCAGCTTAACGTCGCGGGGGGCGCAAAACAATGAGCAGTTCTTC.

The V call is TRBV27, the J call TRBJ1-4; a weak D match, TRBD1 (6 bases). CDR1 MNHEY and CDR2 SMNVEV come from the germline V gene (reference sequence). Between the trimmed V and J ends, which lost 6 bases and 6 bases, there was a span of 20 bases. The CDR3 is made up of 16 amino acids. The CDR3 DNA follows: TGTGCCAGCAGCTTAGCAGGGGTACGGCGAGATGAAAAACTGTTTTTT. It codes for CASSLAGVRRDEKLFF.

The chain employs TRBV24-1 and TRBJ2-1; perhaps TRBD2 as D (6 bases). From germline, CDR1 is KGHDR and CDR2 SFDVKD. This CDR3 region has 13 residues. Deletions cut 7 bases from V and 1 base from J, with 7 bases between. The CDR3 DNA follows: TGTGCCACCAGGGGGGGATCCTACAATGAGCAGTTCTTC. Translating it yields CATRGGSYNEQFF.

V gene TRBV5-1 combines with J gene TRBJ1-4; 7 bases fit TRBD1. CDR3 length equals 14 residues. The germline CDR1 and CDR2 sequences are SGHRS and YFSETQ. The V and J ends lost 1 base and 7 bases, in that order; junction bases with no gene match: 4. CDR3 amino acids: CASSLRQGSEKLFF. In nucleotides, the CDR3 is TGCGCCAGCAGCTTGAGACAGGGAAGTGAAAAACTGTTTTTT.

The chain employs TRBV24-1 and TRBJ1-4; D is ambiguous. Between the trimmed V and J ends, which lost 0 bases and 8 bases, there was a span of 18 bases. The CDR3 length is 17 residues. Per germline, CDR1 KGHDR and CDR2 SFDVKD. CDR3 residues: CATSDLPRGINDEKLFF. CDR3 coding DNA: TGTGCCACCAGTGATTTGCCCCGGGGTATTAACGACGAAAAACTGTTTTTT.

V is TRBV24-1 and J is TRBJ1-5; no reliable D call. The CDR3 runs to 15 residues. Germline CDR1 KGHDR, CDR2 SFDVKD. V lost 4 bases to trimming and J lost 0 bases, with 9 bases between them. The CDR3 nucleotides read TGTGCCACCAGTGACTCGGTTTATAGCAATCAGCCCCAGCATTTT. This encodes CATSDSVYSNQPQHF.

The CDR3 DNA reads as TGTGCCAGCAGCAAGGGGAGGGGAGAGACCCAGTACTTC. It yields the protein CASSKGRGETQYF. This chain uses TRBV7-3 with TRBJ2-5; 7 nucleotides match TRBD2. The length of the CDR3 is 13 residues. Germline V lookup: CDR1 SGHTA, CDR2 FQGTGA. V gave up 5 bases and J gave up 4 bases; unmatched junction bases: 4.

V gene TRBV19 combines with J gene TRBJ1-4; D remains unclear. The CDR3 extends over 15 amino acids. Germline loops: CDR1 LNHDA, CDR2 SQIVND (reference sequence). V lost 6 bases to trimming and J lost 4 bases, with 15 bases between them. The CDR3 reads CASSAAATGNEKLFF. The CDR3, as DNA: TGTGCCAGTAGCGCGGCTGCTACGGGTAATGAAAAACTGTTTTTT.

Written as DNA, the CDR3 is TGTGCCAGCAGGGACAGGCGATTGAACACTGAAGCTTTCTTT. Protein: CASRDRRLNTEAFF. This chain connects TRBV6-5 to TRBJ1-1; 7 nucleotides line up with TRBD1. Germline V gene sequence: CDR1 MNHEY, CDR2 SVGAGI. The V and J ends lost 6 bases and 0 bases, in that order; junction bases with no gene match: 4. CDR3 size: 14 residues.

The chain couples TRBV2 to TRBJ1-2; 7 nucleotides agree with TRBD1. Germline V gives CDR1 SNHLY, CDR2 FYNNEI. The CDR3 spans 12 residues. The ends lost 8 bases at V and 3 bases at J; junction bases unmatched: 3. In DNA, the CDR3 is TGTGCCAGCTCCGACAGGGACTATGGCTACACCTTC. Protein product: CASSDRDYGYTF.

This clone was seen just once. This chain joins TRBV18 and TRBJ1-1, with TRBD1 as a possible D gene (5 bases). Trimming left V 2 bases short and J 0 bases short, with 19 bases between. This CDR3 spans 18 amino acids. The germline V gene has CDR1 KGHSH and CDR2 LQKENI. The CDR3 sequence is CASSPRTGETGMNTEAFF. Here the CDR3 DNA reads TGTGCCAGCTCACCAAGAACAGGCGAAACAGGAATGAACACTGAAGCTTTCTTT.

The chain combines TRBV19 with TRBJ2-3; 7 bases line up with TRBD2. Unmatched junction bases numbered 13, after V lost 5 bases and J lost 2 bases. The CDR3 has 17 residues. Germline-derived CDR1 and CDR2 are LNHDA and SQIVND (reference sequence). The CDR3 DNA reads TGTGCCAGTAGTCCCCGTCCTAGCGGAGCTTTCACAGATACGCAGTATTTT. Residues: CASSPRPSGAFTDTQYF.

The sample holds a few counts of this clone. The chain couples TRBV7-2 to TRBJ2-3, with TRBD2 identical over 12 bases. The CDR3 length is 17 residues. Trimming cost V 1 base and J 0 bases; bases outside gene matches: 2. CDR1 and CDR2 (germline): SGHTA, FQGNSA. CDR3 sequence: CASSLEGTSGSTDTQYF. The CDR3 DNA reads as TGTGCCAGCAGCTTAGAGGGGACTAGCGGGAGCACAGATACGCAGTATTTT.

The chain links TRBV28 to TRBJ1-5; D not certain. Germline assignment: CDR1 MDHEN and CDR2 SYDVKM. V was trimmed by 5 bases and J by 2 bases, leaving 10 bases between them. The CDR3 is made up of 14 amino acids. The DNA for the CDR3 is TGTGCCAGCAGTCCGCAGTTGGGCAATCAGCCCCAGCATTTT. It is translated as CASSPQLGNQPQHF.

This clone was picked up one time. This rearrangement joins TRBV6-4 to TRBJ1-1; D possibly corresponds to TRBD1 (6 bases). Germline values: CDR1 MRHNA, CDR2 SNTAGT. The CDR3 contains 13 residues. V was pared by 6 bases and J by 6 bases, with 14 bases between. The CDR3 DNA sequence: TGTGCCAGCAGAGGACCAGGGGCCGCTGAAGCTTTCTTT. Protein sequence: CASRGPGAAEAFF.

The V and J genes are TRBV6-5 and TRBJ2-3, with D possibly matching TRBD2 (5 bases). The ends were cut back, 7 bases at V and 1 base at J, with 6 bases in the middle. CDR1 and CDR2 (germline): MNHEY, SVGAGI. This CDR3 contains 12 residues. The CDR3 bases are TGTGCCAGCAATAGCGGCACAGATACGCAGTATTTT. It codes for CASNSGTDTQYF.

The chain combines TRBV7-2 with TRBJ2-3; tentative D call: TRBD2 (6 bases). This CDR3 is 13 amino acids long. The V end was cut by 5 bases, the J end by 4 bases, with 10 bases between. Per germline, CDR1 SGHTA and CDR2 FQGNSA. The CDR3 sequence is CASSPSAPDTQYF. CDR3 coding DNA: TGTGCCAGCAGCCCTAGCGCCCCAGATACGCAGTATTTT.

The CDR3, as DNA: TGTGCCAGCAGCCGCGGGGACAGGGATAATTCACCCCTCCACTTT. Its translation is CASSRGDRDNSPLHF. The chain couples TRBV3-1 (or the pseudogene TRBV3-2) to TRBJ1-6, with TRBD1 matching over 9 bases. Trimming removed 4 bases from V and 5 bases from J; junction bases left unmatched: 3. CDR1 LGHDT and CDR2 YNNKEL come from the germline V gene (reference sequence). This CDR3 spans 15 amino acids.

This clone was observed a handful of times. The chain carries TRBV5-4 and TRBJ1-1; TRBD1 aligns across 8 bases. Germline V gives CDR1 SGHNT, CDR2 YYREEE (reference sequence). Trimming took 4 bases from V and 7 from J; bases not matched to a gene: 6. The CDR3 is made up of 13 amino acids. CDR3 sequence: CASSRTGRGEAFF. CDR3 DNA: TGTGCCAGCAGCCGGACAGGGAGGGGTGAAGCTTTCTTT.

The chain employs TRBV7-6 and TRBJ1-2; 10 bases are shared with TRBD1. V shed 5 bases and J 4 bases; nucleotides not matched to a gene: 4. Germline assignment: CDR1 SGHVS and CDR2 FNYEAQ. This CDR3 comprises 14 residues. CDR3 residues: CASSPGQGGYGYTF. The DNA for the CDR3 is TGTGCCAGCAGCCCCGGACAGGGGGGCTATGGCTACACCTTC.

The chain combines TRBV2 with TRBJ1-5; TRBD1 agrees at 8 bases. The germline V gene has CDR1 SNHLY and CDR2 FYNNEI. The CDR3 spans 15 residues. V dropped 2 bases and J dropped 6; count of bases not matched to a gene: 6. Here the CDR3 DNA reads TGTGCCAGCAGTGAACAGGGGGCGATCGCTCAGCCCCAGCATTTT. Amino acid sequence: CASSEQGAIAQPQHF.

This sequence joins TRBV13 and TRBJ1-3; D gene ambiguous. CDR3 length: 15 amino acids. Germline CDR1 is PRHDT and CDR2 is FYEKMQ (reference sequence). The germline V and J ends were trimmed by 4 bases and 2 bases, with 12 bases remaining between them. The CDR3 region is CASSYAGIPGNTIYF. As DNA, the CDR3 is TGTGCCAGCAGCTACGCGGGGATCCCTGGAAACACCATATATTTT.